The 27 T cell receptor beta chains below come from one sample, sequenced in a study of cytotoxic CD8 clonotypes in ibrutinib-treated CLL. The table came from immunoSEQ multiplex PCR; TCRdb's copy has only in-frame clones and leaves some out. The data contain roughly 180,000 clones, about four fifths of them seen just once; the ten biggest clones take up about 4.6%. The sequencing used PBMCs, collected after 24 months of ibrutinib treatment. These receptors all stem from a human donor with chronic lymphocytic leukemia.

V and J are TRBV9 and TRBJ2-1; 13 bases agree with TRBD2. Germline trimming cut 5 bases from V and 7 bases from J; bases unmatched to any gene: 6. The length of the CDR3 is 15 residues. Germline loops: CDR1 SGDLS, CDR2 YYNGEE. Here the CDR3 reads CASSYTSGRENEQFF. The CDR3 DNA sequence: TGTGCCAGCAGTTACACTAGCGGGAGGGAGAATGAGCAGTTCTTC. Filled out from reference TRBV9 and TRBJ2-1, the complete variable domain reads DSGVTQTPKHLITATGQRVTLRCSPRSGDLSVYWYQQSLDQGLQFLIQYYNGEERAKGNILERFSAQQFPDLHSELNLSSLELGDSALYFCASSYTSGRENEQFFGPGTRLTVL.

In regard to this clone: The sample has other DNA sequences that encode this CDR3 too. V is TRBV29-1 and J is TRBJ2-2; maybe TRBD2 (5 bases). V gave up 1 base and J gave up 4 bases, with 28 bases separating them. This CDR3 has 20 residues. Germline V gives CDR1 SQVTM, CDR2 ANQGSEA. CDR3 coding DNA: TGCAGCGTTGAAGGCGAGCTACAGAAACCCGGGGTCGTGGGCACCGGGGAGCTGTTTTTT. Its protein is CSVEGELQKPGVVGTGELFF.

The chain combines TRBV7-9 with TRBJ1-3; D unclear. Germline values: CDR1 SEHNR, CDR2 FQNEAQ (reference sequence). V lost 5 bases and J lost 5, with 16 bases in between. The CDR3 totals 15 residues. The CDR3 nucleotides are TGTGCCAGCAGCACCCGGGATTTACGACGAAACACCATATATTTT. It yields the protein CASSTRDLRRNTIYF.

The CDR3 reads CASRRPGTDTQYF. In DNA form, the CDR3 reads TGTGCCAGCAGGAGACCAGGGACAGATACGCAGTATTTT. The chain joins TRBV5-5 to TRBJ2-3; tentative D call: TRBD1 (5 bases). Germline-derived CDR1 and CDR2 are SGHKS and YYEKEE (reference sequence). The ends were cut back, 5 bases at V and 3 bases at J, with 10 bases in the middle. The CDR3 extends over 13 amino acids.

CDR3 DNA sequence: TGTGCCAGCAGTGTCGGGGACGCGGGTGAAAAACTGTTTTTT. Encoded protein: CASSVGDAGEKLFF. V is TRBV2 and J is TRBJ1-4, with D possibly being TRBD1 (5 bases). Trimming pared 4 bases from V and 7 bases from J, leaving 13 bases between. CDR1 is SNHLY, CDR2 FYNNEI, per germline. The CDR3 runs to 14 residues.

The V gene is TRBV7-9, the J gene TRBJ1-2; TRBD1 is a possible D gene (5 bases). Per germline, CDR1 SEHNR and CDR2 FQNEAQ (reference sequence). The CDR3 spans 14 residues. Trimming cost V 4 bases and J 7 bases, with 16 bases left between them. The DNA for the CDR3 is TGTGCCAGCAGCTCACGAGGGGCAGAGAGTGGCTACACCTTC. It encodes CASSSRGAESGYTF. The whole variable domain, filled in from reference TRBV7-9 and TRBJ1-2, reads DTGVSQNPRHKITKRGQNVTFRCDPISEHNRLYWYRQTLGQGPEFLTYFQNEAQLEKSRLLSDRFSAERPKGSFSTLEIQRTEQGDSAMYLCASSSRGAESGYTFGSGTRLTVV.

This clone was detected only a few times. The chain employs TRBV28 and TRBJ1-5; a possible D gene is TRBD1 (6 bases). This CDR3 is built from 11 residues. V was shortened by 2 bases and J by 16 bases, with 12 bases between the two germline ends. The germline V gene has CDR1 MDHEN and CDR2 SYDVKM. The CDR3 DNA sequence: TGTGCCAGCAGTTTAAAGAGCAGGGGTCATTTT. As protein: CASSLKSRGHF.

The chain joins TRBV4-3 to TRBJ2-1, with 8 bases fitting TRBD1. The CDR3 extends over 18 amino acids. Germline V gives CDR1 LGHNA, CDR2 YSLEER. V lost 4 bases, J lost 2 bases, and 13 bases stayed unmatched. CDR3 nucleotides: TGCGCCAGCAGCCGACAGGGGATCGGGACAATTACCTACAATGAGCAGTTCTTC. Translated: CASSRQGIGTITYNEQFF.

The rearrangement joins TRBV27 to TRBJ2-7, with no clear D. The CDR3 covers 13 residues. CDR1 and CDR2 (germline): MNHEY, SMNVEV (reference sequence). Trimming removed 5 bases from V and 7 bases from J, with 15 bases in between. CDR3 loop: CASSPHPLGEQYF. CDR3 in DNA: TGTGCCAGCAGTCCGCACCCCTTGGGTGAGCAGTACTTC.

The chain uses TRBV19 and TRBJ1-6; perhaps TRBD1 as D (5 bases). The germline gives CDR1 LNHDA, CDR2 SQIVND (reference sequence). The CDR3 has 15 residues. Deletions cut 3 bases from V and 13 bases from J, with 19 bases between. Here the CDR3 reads CASSINDGGWGPLHF. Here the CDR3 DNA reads TGTGCCAGTAGTATCAATGATGGGGGTTGGGGGCCCCTCCACTTT.

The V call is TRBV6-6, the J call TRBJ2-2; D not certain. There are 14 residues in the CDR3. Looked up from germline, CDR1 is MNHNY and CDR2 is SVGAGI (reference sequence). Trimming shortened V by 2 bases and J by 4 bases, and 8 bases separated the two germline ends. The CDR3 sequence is CASSYDFSTGELFF. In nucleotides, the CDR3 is TGTGCCAGCAGTTACGATTTCTCCACCGGGGAGCTGTTTTTT.

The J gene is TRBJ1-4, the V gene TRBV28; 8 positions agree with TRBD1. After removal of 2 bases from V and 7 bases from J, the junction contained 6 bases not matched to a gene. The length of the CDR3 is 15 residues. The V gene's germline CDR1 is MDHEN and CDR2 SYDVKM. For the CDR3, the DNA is TGTGCCAGCAGTTTAGGGGGGACAGGTGCTGAAAAACTGTTTTTT. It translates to CASSLGGTGAEKLFF. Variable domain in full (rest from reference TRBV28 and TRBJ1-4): DVKVTQSSRYLVKRTGEKVFLECVQDMDHENMFWYRQDPGLGLRLIYFSYDVKMKEKGDIPEGYSVSREKKERFSLILESASTNQTSMYLCASSLGGTGAEKLFFGSGTQLSVL.

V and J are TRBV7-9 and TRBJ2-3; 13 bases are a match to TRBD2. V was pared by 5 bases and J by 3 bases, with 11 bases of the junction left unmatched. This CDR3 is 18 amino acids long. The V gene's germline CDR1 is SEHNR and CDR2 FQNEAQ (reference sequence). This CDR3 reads CASSPGRLAGGETDTQYF. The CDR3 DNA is TGTGCCAGCAGCCCGGGGCGACTAGCGGGGGGAGAGACAGATACGCAGTATTTT.

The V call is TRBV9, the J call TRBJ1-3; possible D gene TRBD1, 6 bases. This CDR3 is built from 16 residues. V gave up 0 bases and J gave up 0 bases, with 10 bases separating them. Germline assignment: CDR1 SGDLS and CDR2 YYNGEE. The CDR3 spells CASSVGGGHSGNTIYF. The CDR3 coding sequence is TGTGCCAGCAGCGTAGGAGGGGGGCACTCTGGAAACACCATATATTTT.

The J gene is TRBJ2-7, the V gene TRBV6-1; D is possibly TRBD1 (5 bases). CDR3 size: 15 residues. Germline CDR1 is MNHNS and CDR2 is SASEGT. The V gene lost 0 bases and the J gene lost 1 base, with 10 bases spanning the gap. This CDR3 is CASSEAWTPSYEQYF. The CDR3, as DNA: TGTGCCAGCAGTGAAGCTTGGACACCGTCCTACGAGCAGTACTTC.

CDR3 residues: CASSQDLGGGPDTQYF. DNA of the CDR3: TGCGCCAGCAGCCAAGATCTAGGGGGGGGGCCAGATACGCAGTATTTT. This chain connects TRBV4-1 to TRBJ2-3; D may be TRBD2 (7 bases). There are 16 residues in the CDR3. Trimming left V 0 bases short and J 4 bases short, with 14 bases between. Germline V gene lookup returns CDR1 MGHRA and CDR2 YSYEKL.

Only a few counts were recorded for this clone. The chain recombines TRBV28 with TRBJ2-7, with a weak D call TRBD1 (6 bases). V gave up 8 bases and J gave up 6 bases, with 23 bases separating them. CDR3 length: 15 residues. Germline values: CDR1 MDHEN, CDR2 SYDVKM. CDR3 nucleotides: TGTGCCAGCTCCTCCTCCGAGGCAGGGGTCGGCGAGCAGTACTTC. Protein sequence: CASSSSEAGVGEQYF.

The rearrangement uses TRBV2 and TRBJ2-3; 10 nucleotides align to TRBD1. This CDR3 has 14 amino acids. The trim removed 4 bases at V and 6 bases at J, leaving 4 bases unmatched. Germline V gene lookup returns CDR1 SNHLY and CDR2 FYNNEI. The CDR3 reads CASSGQGASDTQYF. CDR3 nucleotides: TGTGCCAGCAGTGGACAGGGGGCGAGTGATACGCAGTATTTT.

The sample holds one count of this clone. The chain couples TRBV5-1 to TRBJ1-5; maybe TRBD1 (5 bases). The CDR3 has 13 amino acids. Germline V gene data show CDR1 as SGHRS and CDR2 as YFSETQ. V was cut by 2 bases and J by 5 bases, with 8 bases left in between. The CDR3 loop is CASSFSRDQPQHF. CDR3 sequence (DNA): TGCGCCAGCAGCTTTTCCAGGGATCAGCCCCAGCATTTT.

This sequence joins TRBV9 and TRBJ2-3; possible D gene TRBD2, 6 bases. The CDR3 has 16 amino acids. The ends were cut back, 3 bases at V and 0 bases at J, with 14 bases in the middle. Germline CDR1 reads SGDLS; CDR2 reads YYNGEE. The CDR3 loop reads CASSAHRDLSTDTQYF. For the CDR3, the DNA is TGTGCCAGCAGCGCCCACCGGGACTTAAGCACAGATACGCAGTATTTT.

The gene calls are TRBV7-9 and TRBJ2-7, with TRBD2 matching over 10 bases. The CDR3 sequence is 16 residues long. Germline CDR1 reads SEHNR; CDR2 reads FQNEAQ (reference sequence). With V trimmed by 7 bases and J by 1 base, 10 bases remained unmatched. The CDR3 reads CASINTSSGSSYEQYF. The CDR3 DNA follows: TGTGCCAGCATCAACACATCTAGCGGGAGTTCCTACGAGCAGTACTTC.

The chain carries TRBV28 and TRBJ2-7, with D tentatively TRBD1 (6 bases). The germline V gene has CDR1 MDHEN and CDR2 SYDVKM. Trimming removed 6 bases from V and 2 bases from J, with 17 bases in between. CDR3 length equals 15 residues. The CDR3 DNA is TGTGCCAGCAGGTCTCCGGGACACAGACCCTACGAGCAGTACTTC. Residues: CASRSPGHRPYEQYF.

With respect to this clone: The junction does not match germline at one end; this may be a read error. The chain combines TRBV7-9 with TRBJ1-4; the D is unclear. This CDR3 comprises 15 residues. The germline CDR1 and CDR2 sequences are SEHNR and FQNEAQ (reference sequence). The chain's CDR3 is CASTLARAAYEKLFF. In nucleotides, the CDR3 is TGTGCCAGCACCTTAGCGAGAGCAGCCTATGAAAAACTGTTTTTT.

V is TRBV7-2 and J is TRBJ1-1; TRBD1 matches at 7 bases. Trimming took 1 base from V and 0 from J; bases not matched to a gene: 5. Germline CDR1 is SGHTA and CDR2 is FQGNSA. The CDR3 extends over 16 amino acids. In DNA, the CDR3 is TGTGCCAGCAGCTTAGAAGTTGGGACAGTGAACACTGAAGCTTTCTTT. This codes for CASSLEVGTVNTEAFF.

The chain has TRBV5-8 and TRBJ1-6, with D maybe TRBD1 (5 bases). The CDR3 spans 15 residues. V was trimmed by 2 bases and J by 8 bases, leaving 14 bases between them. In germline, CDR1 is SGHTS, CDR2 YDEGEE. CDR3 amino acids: CASSFRGLRDSPLHF. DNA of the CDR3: TGTGCCAGCAGCTTCCGGGGACTTCGAGATTCACCCCTCCACTTT. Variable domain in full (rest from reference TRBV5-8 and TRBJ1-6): EAGVTQSPTHLIKTRGQQATLRCSPISGHTSVYWYQQALGLGLQFLLWYDEGEERNRGNFPPRFSGRQFPNYSSELNVNALELEDSALYLCASSFRGLRDSPLHFGNGTRLTVT.

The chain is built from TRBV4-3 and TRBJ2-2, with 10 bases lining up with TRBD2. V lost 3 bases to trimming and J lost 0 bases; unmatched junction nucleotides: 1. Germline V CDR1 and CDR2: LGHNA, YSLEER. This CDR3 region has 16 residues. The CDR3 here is CASSHGTSANTGELFF. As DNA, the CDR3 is TGCGCCAGCAGCCACGGGACTAGCGCGAACACCGGGGAGCTGTTTTTT.

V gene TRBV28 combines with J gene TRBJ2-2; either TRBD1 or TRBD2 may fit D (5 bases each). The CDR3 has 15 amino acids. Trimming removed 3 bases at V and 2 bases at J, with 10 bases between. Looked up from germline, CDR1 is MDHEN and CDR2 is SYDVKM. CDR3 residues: CASSFAGSNTGELFF. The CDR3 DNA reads TGTGCCAGCAGTTTCGCAGGGAGTAACACCGGGGAGCTGTTTTTT.